This T cell receptor beta chain comes out of a study of cytomegalovirus exposure and HLA in healthy donors. Regarding the study as a whole: TCR beta chains numbering more than 150 were designated cytomegalovirus-associated. Reported results showed that the classifier diagnosed cytomegalovirus status with high specificity and sensitivity.

Repertoires were generated with immunoSEQ multiplex PCR, while TCRdb's copy carries only in-frame clones and drops some. Among roughly 330,000 clones listed, roughly 87% were seen once. Looked up from germline, CDR1 is GTSNPN and CDR2 is SVGIG (reference sequence). The CDR3 is made up of 12 amino acids. The V end lost 2 bases, the J end lost 5 bases, and 4 bases lay between the germline ends. In its sample, this clone was seen a few times. Its antigen is unidentified. Sequenced material: PBMCs. The rearrangement uses TRBV30 and TRBJ1-6, with D unclear. This receptor was obtained from a woman aged 30 to 39 in good health and CMV-seropositive. The CDR3 reads CAWSKDNSPLHF. The CDR3 nucleotides read TGTGCCTGGAGTAAAGATAATTCACCCCTCCACTTT.